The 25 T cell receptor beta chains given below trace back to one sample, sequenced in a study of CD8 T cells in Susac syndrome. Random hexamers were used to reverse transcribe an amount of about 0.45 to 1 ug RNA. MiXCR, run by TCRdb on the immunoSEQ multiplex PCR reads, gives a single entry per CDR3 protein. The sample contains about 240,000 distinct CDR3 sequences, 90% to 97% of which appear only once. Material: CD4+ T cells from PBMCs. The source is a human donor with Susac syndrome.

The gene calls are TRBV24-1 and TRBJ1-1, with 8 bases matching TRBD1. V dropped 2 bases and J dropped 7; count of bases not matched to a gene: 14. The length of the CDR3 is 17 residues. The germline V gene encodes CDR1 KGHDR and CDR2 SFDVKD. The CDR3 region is CATSDSPRTGSSREAFF. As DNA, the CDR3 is TGTGCCACCAGTGATTCCCCTCGGACAGGGTCGTCTCGTGAAGCTTTCTTT.

CDR3 coding DNA: TGCGCCAGCAGCTTGGCGCTAGCGGGAGAGACCGATACGCAGTATTTT. Protein: CASSLALAGETDTQYF. This sequence joins TRBV5-1 and TRBJ2-3; 10 bases match TRBD2. Per germline, CDR1 SGHRS and CDR2 YFSETQ. The CDR3 is made up of 16 amino acids. V was pared by 0 bases and J by 6 bases, with 7 bases of the junction left unmatched.

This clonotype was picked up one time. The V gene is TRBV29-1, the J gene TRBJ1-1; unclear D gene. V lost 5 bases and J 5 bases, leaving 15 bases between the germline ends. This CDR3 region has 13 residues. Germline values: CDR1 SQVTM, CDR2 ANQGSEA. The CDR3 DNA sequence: TGCAGCGTTCGGTTGACCCTTGGTACTGAAGCTTTCTTT. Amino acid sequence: CSVRLTLGTEAFF.

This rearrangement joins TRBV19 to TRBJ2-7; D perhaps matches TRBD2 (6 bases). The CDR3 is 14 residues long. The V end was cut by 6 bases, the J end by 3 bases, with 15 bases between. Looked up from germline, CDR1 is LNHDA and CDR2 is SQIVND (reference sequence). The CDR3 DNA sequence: TGTGCCAGTAGCGGGAGTTCTCCGAACTACGAGCAGTACTTC. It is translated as CASSGSSPNYEQYF.

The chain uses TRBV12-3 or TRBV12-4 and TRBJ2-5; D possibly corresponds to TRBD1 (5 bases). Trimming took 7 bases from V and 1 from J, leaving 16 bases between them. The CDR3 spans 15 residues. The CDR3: CASTRQRTIQETQYF. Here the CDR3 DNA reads TGTGCCAGCACAAGACAGAGGACCATCCAAGAGACCCAGTACTTC.

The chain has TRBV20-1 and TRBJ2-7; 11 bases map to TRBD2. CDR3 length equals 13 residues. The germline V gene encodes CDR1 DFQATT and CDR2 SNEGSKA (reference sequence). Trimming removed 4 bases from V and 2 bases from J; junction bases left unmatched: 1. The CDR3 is CSATGLAAYEQYF. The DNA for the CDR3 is TGCAGTGCTACGGGACTAGCGGCCTACGAGCAGTACTTC.

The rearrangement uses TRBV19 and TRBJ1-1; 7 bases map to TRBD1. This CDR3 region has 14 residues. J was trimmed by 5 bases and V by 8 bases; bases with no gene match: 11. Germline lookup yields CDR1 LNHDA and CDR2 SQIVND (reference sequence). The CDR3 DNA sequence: TGTGCCAGTGGAACCTCGGACAGGCGGACTGAAGCTTTCTTT. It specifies CASGTSDRRTEAFF.

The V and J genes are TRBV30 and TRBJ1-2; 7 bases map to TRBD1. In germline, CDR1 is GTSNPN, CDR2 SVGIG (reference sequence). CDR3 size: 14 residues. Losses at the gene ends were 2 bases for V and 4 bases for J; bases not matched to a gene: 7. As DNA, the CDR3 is TGTGCCTGGAGTAACACCGGGACAGTCTATGGCTACACCTTC. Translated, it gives CAWSNTGTVYGYTF.

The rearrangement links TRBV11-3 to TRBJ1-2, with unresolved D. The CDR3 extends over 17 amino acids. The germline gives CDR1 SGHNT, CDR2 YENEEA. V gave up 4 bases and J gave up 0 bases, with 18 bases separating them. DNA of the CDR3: TGTGCCAGCAGCTCTCTCCAAGTGGGAGCGTCTAACTATGGCTACACCTTC. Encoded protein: CASSSLQVGASNYGYTF.

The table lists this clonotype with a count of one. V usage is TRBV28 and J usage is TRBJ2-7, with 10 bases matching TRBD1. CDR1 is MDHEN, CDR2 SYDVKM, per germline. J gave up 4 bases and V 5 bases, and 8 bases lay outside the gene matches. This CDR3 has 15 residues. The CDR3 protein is CASSSLGTGVYEQYF. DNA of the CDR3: TGTGCCAGCAGTAGTCTAGGGACAGGGGTTTACGAGCAGTACTTC.

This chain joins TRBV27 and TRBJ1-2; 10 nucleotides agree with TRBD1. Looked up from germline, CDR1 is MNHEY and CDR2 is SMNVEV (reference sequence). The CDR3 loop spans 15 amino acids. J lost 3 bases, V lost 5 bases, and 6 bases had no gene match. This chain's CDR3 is CASSPWDRGYYGYTF. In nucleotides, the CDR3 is TGTGCCAGCAGTCCCTGGGACAGGGGATACTATGGCTACACCTTC.

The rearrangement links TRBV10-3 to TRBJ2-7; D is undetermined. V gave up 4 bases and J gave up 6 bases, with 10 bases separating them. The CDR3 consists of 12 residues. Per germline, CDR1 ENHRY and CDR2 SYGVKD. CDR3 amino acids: CAISGQLFEQYF. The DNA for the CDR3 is TGTGCCATCAGTGGGCAGCTGTTCGAGCAGTACTTC.

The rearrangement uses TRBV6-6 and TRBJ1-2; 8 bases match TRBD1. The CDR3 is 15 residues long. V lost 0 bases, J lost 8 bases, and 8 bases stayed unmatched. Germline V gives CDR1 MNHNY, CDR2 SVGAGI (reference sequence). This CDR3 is CASSYSASGGGGYTF. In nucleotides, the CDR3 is TGTGCCAGCAGTTACTCAGCGTCAGGGGGCGGGGGCTACACCTTC.

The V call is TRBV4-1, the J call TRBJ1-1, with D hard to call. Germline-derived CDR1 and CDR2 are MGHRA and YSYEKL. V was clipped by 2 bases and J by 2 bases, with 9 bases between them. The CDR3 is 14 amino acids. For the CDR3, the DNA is TGCGCCAGCAGCCAACTAGAGGCAAACACTGAAGCTTTCTTT. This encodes CASSQLEANTEAFF.

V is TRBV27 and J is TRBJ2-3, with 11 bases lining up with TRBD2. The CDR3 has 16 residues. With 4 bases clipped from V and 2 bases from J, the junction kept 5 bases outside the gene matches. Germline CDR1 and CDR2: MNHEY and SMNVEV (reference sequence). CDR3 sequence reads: CASSYLTSGTTDTQYF. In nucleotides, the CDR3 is TGTGCCAGCAGTTACCTGACTAGCGGGACCACAGATACGCAGTATTTT.

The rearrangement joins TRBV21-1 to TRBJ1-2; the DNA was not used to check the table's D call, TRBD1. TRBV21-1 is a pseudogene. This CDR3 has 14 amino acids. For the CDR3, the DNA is TGTGCCAGCAGCAAAGATAGTTGCGTCCCGGGCTACACCTTC. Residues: CASSKDSCVPGYTF.

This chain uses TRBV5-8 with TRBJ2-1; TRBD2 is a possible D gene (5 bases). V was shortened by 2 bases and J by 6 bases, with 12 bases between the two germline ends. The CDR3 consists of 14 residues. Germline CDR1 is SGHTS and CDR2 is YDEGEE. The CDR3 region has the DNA TGTGCCAGCAGCTTCGACGGAGCGGCCAATGAGCAGTTCTTC. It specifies CASSFDGAANEQFF.

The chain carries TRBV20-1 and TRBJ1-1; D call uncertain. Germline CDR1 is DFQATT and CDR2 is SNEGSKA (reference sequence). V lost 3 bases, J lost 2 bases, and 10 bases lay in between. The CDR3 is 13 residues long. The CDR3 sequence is CSASRTLNTEAFF. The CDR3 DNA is TGCAGTGCTAGTCGCACCCTAAACACTGAAGCTTTCTTT.

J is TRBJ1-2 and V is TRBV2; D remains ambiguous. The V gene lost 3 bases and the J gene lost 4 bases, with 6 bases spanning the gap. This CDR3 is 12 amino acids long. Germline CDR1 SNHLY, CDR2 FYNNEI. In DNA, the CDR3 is TGTGCCAGCAGTGAGCAGAGCTATGGCTACACCTTC. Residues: CASSEQSYGYTF.

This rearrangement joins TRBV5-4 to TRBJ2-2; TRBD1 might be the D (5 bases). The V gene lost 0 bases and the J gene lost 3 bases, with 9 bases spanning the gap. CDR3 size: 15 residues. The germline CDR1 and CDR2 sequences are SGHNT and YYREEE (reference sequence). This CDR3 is CASSLAQVYTGELFF. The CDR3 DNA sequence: TGTGCCAGCAGCTTGGCACAGGTTTACACCGGGGAGCTGTTTTTT.

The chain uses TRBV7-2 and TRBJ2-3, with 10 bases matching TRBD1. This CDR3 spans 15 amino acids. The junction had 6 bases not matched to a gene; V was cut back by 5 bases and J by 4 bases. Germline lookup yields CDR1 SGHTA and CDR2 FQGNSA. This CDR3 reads CASSQGQGFADTQYF. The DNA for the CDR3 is TGTGCCAGCAGCCAGGGACAGGGGTTCGCAGATACGCAGTATTTT.

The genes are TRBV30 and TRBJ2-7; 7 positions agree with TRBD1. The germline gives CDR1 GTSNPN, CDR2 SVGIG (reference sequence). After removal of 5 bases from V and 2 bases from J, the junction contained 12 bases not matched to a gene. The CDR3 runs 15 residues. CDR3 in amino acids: CAWGGSGTVTYEQYF. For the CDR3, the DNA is TGTGCCTGGGGCGGCTCCGGGACAGTGACCTACGAGCAGTACTTC.

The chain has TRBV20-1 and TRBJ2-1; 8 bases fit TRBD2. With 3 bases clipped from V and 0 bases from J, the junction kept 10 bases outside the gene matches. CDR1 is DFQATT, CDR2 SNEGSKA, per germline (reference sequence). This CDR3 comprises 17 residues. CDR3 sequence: CSARRKGGRSSYNEQFF. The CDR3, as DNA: TGCAGTGCTAGGAGGAAGGGCGGGAGGAGCTCCTACAATGAGCAGTTCTTC.

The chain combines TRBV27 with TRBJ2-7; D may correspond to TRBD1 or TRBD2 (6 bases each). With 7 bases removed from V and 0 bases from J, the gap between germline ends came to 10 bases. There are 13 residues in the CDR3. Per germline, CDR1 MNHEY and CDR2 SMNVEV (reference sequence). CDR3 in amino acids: CASIGGGSYEQYF. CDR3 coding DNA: TGTGCCAGCATCGGGGGCGGCTCCTACGAGCAGTACTTC.

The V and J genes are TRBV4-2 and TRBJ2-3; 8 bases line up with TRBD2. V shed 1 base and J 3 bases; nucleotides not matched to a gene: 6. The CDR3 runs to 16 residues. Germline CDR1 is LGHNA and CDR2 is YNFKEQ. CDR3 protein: CASSQGFSGMTDTQYF. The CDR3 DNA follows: TGTGCCAGCAGCCAAGGGTTTAGCGGGATGACAGATACGCAGTATTTT.